This T cell receptor beta chain appears in the sequencing data of a study of T cell responses to AZD1222 COVID-19 vaccine. Analyses pooled second doses at about 4 or about 12 weeks. V lost 2 bases to trimming and J lost 2 bases, with 8 bases between them. The CDR3 loop spans 13 amino acids. From germline, CDR1 is SGHRS and CDR2 YFSETQ. Libraries were prepared by immunoSEQ multiplex PCR; TCRdb keeps only in-frame clonotypes and omits some of them. The sample holds fewer than 200,000 clones, around 88% seen once. This clone was counted only a few times. Antigen unknown. The same CDR3 arises from other DNA sequences in this sample as well. The study's findings and limits: Unmutated variant regions reportedly attract nearly half of all spike-specific TCRs. Clonal diversity may have been underestimated, and the donors were mostly white British, with more females than males. Regions 160-218 and 743-854 dominated among vaccine-associated CD4 TCRs spanning spike.

The sample was peripheral blood, taken 28 days after the second AZD1222 dose. The sequence derives from an adult who received the AZD1222 COVID-19 vaccine. The rearrangement joins TRBV5-1 to TRBJ2-7, with D tentatively TRBD1 or TRBD2 (5 bases each). The CDR3 DNA reads TGCGCCAGCAGCTTAGGGGACGCCTACGAGCAGTACTTC. Its protein is CASSLGDAYEQYF.